Below, 14 T cell receptor beta chains from the same sample are listed, as sequenced in a study of CD8+CD57+ T cells in acquired aplastic anemia. Whoever was chosen for sequencing had shown CD8+CD57+ cell expansion by flow cytometry. The use of genomic DNA as template underpinned the TCR beta VDJ and CDR3 profiling. TCRdb re-analysed the reads in MiXCR, keeping a single row per CDR3 protein. The sample lists under 250,000 distinct CDR3 sequences; around 45% were seen once. Sequencing was performed on sorted CD4+, CD8+, or CD8+CD57+ T cells (not recorded which) from PBMCs. These receptors came from a human donor with aplastic anemia.

The V call is TRBV30, the J call TRBJ1-1; D is unclear. The CDR3 runs 12 residues. The germline V gene has CDR1 GTSNPN and CDR2 SVGIG (reference sequence). Trimming removed 1 base at V and 0 bases at J, with 3 bases between. The CDR3 sequence is CAWSEMNTEAFF. The CDR3 DNA reads as TGTGCCTGGAGTGAGATGAACACTGAAGCTTTCTTT.

The chain has TRBV20-1 and TRBJ1-2; a possible D gene is TRBD1 (6 bases). The CDR3 extends over 15 amino acids. Germline assignment: CDR1 DFQATT and CDR2 SNEGSKA (reference sequence). Trimming left V 3 bases short and J 2 bases short, with 16 bases between. CDR3 loop: CSARGGKGDNYGYTF. CDR3 coding DNA: TGCAGTGCTAGGGGGGGGAAGGGGGACAACTATGGCTACACCTTC.

This clonotype appeared many times. This chain links TRBV2 with TRBJ1-2; TRBD1 agrees at 8 bases. The germline V gene encodes CDR1 SNHLY and CDR2 FYNNEI. The CDR3 totals 16 residues. V shed 7 bases, J shed 3 bases, and the junction held 13 bases outside the gene matches. This chain's CDR3 is CASILIQGAQDYGYTF. Here the CDR3 DNA reads TGTGCCAGCATCCTAATCCAGGGGGCGCAGGACTATGGCTACACCTTC.

This clonotype has a count of ten or more. This chain links TRBV7-8 with TRBJ2-3, with D hard to call. V lost 1 base, J lost 4 bases, and 6 bases lay in between. Germline CDR1 and CDR2: SGHVS and FQNEAQ. This CDR3 comprises 13 residues. The CDR3 is CASSLDKADTQYF. As DNA, the CDR3 is TGTGCCAGCAGCTTAGATAAAGCAGATACGCAGTATTTT.

This clonotype has only a few counts. The chain uses TRBV6-1 and TRBJ2-3; 7 bases match TRBD2. The length of the CDR3 is 16 residues. Germline trimming cut 6 bases from V and 0 bases from J; bases unmatched to any gene: 9. Germline values: CDR1 MNHNS, CDR2 SASEGT. This CDR3 is CASRGWDYKSTDTQYF. As DNA, the CDR3 is TGTGCCAGCAGGGGTTGGGACTACAAAAGCACAGATACGCAGTATTTT.

As for this clonotype: With a much larger clone just one base away, this may be a read error. This chain links TRBV28 with TRBJ1-6, with D unclear. CDR3 size: 12 residues. Germline V gene data show CDR1 as MDHEN and CDR2 as SYDVKM. The CDR3 nucleotides are TGTGCCAGCAGTACGTATAATACACCCCTCCACTTT. Amino acid sequence: CASSTYNTPLHF.

This clonotype has only a few counts. This clone may be a read error of a much larger clone one base away. V is TRBV7-8 and J is TRBJ2-5, with D unclear. This CDR3 is 16 amino acids long. Germline values: CDR1 SGHVS, CDR2 FQNEAQ. This chain's CDR3 is CASSLRSNSFQEAQYF. CDR3 DNA sequence: TGTGCCAGCAGCTTAAGGTCTAACAGCTTCCAAGAGGCCCAGTACTTC. Variable domain in full (rest from reference TRBV7-8 and TRBJ2-5): GAGVSQSPRYKVAKRGQDVALRCDPISGHVSLFWYQQALGQGPEFLTYFQNEAQLDKSGLPSDRFFAERPEGSVSTLKIQRTQQEDSAVYLCASSLRSNSFQEAQYFGPGTRLLVL.

J is TRBJ2-2 and V is TRBV10-3; 9 positions match TRBD1. This CDR3 has 13 residues. V was pared by 8 bases and J by 7 bases, with 5 bases of the junction left unmatched. In germline, CDR1 is ENHRY, CDR2 SYGVKD. CDR3 loop: CAIHRGLGGELFF. CDR3 nucleotide sequence: TGTGCCATCCACAGGGGGCTGGGCGGGGAGCTGTTTTTT.

This clonotype was detected many times. The V and J genes are TRBV19 and TRBJ2-7; TRBD2 matches at 9 bases. The CDR3 totals 14 residues. CDR1 is LNHDA and CDR2 is SQIVND in the germline V gene (reference sequence). With V trimmed by 5 bases and J by 3 bases, 5 bases remained unmatched. The CDR3 nucleotides are TGTGCCAGTAGTGAGCTAGCGGGGCACTACGAGCAGTACTTC. Residues: CASSELAGHYEQYF.

This chain links TRBV7-9 with TRBJ2-1, with D maybe TRBD2 (6 bases). V was shortened by 5 bases and J by 2 bases, with 16 bases between the two germline ends. The CDR3 has 16 amino acids. Germline V gene data show CDR1 as SEHNR and CDR2 as FQNEAQ (reference sequence). Here the CDR3 DNA reads TGTGCCAGCAGCCAAAAGGCTAGCGCTACCTACAATGAGCAGTTCTTC. Its translation: CASSQKASATYNEQFF.

In this sample, this clonotype turned up a few times. A much larger clone lies a single base off, so this may be a read error. The rearrangement links TRBV9 to TRBJ2-3; D call uncertain. This CDR3 contains 15 residues. The germline gives CDR1 SGDLS, CDR2 YYNGEE. DNA of the CDR3: TGTGCCGGCAGCCCGCCCGGTTCCCGCACAGATACGCAGTATTTT. This translates into CAGSPPGSRTDTQYF.

In the case of this clonotype: Since a much larger clone is just one base distant, this may be a read error. V gene TRBV7-3 combines with J gene TRBJ1-1; D perhaps matches TRBD1 (5 bases). This CDR3 comprises 14 residues. CDR1 SGHTA and CDR2 FQGTGA come from the germline V gene. The CDR3 coding sequence is TGTGCCAGCAGCTTGACAGAAAAGAACGCTGAAGCTTTCTTT. Translating gives CASSLTEKNAEAFF.

This clonotype was counted between two and nine times. It may be a read error: a sequence one base away is much more abundant. Lacking the conserved final phenylalanine or tryptophan, this CDR3 likely reflects a read error. The chain combines TRBV15 with TRBJ2-2, with D possibly matching TRBD1 (5 bases). Germline CDR1 and CDR2: LNHNV and YYDKDF (reference sequence). This CDR3 comprises 12 residues. Trimming pared 5 bases from V and 6 bases from J, leaving 7 bases between. The CDR3 nucleotides read TGTGCCACCAGCCTAGGGGCCGGGGAGCTGTTTTCT. Its translation: CATSLGAGELFS.

A word on this clonotype: One base away lies a much larger clone, so this may be a sequencing read error. The chain is built from TRBV9 and TRBJ2-1; a weak D match, TRBD2 (7 bases). The CDR3 sequence is 15 residues long. V was cut by 4 bases and J by 6 bases, with 17 bases left in between. In germline, CDR1 is SGDLS, CDR2 YYNGEE. CDR3 in DNA: TGTGCCAGCAGCATACAGGGCGGGGGCTGCAATGAGCAGTTCTTC. Encoded protein: CASSIQGGGCNEQFF.